This T cell receptor (beta chain) was observed in a study of CD8+ T cells in alopecia areata. After isolation, RNA underwent reverse transcription to generate cDNA as the sequencing template. This table comes from immunoSEQ multiplex PCR, and its TCRdb copy is limited to in-frame clones, with some not included. The data show 140,000 to 150,000 clones, roughly 64% seen once. Details on this clone: Its antigen is undetermined.

Study findings and constraints: Sequencing of scalp tissue also captures the resident alphabeta T cells of normal skin.

Germline CDR1 SQVTM, CDR2 ANQGSEA. The CDR3 is made up of 13 amino acids. Between the trimmed V and J ends, which lost 5 bases and 5 bases, there was a span of 15 bases. The chain uses TRBV29-1 and TRBJ1-1, with unresolved D. The receptor was isolated from a human donor with alopecia areata. Here the sequenced sample was CD4+ T cells sorted from blood, taken at week 0. CDR3 residues: CSVFSLVGTEAFF. As DNA, the CDR3 is TGCAGCGTTTTTAGCCTAGTGGGAACTGAAGCTTTCTTT.